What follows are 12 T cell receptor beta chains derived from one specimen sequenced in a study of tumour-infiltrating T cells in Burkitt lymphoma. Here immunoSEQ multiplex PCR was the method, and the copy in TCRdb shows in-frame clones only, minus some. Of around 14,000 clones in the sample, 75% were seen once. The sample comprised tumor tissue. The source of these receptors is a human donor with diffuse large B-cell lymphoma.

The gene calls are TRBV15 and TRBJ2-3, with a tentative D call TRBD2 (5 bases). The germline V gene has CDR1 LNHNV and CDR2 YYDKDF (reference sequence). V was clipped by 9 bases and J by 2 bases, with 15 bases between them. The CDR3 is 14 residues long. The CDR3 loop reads CATGESEPTDTQYF. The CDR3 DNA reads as TGTGCCACTGGGGAGAGCGAGCCCACAGATACGCAGTATTTT.

CDR3 DNA: TGTGCCAGCAGGTCACTAACAGGGAGCGGGAGGGCCCTCGGGGAGACCCAGTACTTC. Translation gives CASRSLTGSGRALGETQYF. The chain uses TRBV5-4 and TRBJ2-5; 10 bases fit TRBD2. V shed 5 bases and J 5 bases; nucleotides not matched to a gene: 21. From germline, CDR1 is SGHNT and CDR2 YYREEE (reference sequence). The CDR3 runs to 19 residues.

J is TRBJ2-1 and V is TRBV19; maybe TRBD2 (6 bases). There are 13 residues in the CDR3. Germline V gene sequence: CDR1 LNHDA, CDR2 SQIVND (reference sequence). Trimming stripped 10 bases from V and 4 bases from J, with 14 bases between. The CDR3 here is CATRPAGYNEQFF. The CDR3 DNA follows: TGTGCCACCCGACCCGCGGGGTACAATGAGCAGTTCTTC.

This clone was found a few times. The CDR3 is CASSLSQGAPYSGNTIYF. CDR3 coding DNA: TGTGCCAGCAGTTTGAGCCAGGGAGCTCCATACTCTGGAAACACCATATATTTT. This chain joins TRBV28 and TRBJ1-3; D is perhaps TRBD1 (5 bases). V was cut by 3 bases and J by 0 bases, with 18 bases left in between. Germline V lookup: CDR1 MDHEN, CDR2 SYDVKM. This CDR3 region has 18 residues.

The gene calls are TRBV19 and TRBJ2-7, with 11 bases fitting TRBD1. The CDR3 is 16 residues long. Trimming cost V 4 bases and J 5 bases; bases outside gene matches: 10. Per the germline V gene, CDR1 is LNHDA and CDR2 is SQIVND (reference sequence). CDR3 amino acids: CASSTITGQGAHEQYF. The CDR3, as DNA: TGTGCCAGTAGTACAATCACAGGACAGGGGGCCCACGAGCAGTACTTC. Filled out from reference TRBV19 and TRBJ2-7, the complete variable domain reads DGGITQSPKYLFRKEGQNVTLSCEQNLNHDAMYWYRQDPGQGLRLIYYSQIVNDFQKGDIAEGYSVSREKKESFPLTVTSAQKNPTAFYLCASSTITGQGAHEQYFGPGTRLTVT.

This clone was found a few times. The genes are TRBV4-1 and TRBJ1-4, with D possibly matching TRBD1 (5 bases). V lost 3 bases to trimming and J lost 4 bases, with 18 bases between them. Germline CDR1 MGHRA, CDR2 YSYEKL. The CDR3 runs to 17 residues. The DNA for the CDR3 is TGCGCCAGCAGCCAGGAGACCCCAGGGCTCCGTAATGAAAAACTGTTTTTT. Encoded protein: CASSQETPGLRNEKLFF.

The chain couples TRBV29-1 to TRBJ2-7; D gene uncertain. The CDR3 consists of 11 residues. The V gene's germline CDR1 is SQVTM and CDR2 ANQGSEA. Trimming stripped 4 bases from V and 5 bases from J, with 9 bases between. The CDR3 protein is CSVGLSDEQYF. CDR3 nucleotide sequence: TGCAGCGTTGGCTTGAGTGACGAGCAGTACTTC.

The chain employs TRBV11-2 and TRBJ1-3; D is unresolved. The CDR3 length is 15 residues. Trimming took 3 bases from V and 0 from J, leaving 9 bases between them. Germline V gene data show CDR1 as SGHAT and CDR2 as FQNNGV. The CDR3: CASSFDGSSGNTIYF. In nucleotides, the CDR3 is TGTGCCAGCAGCTTTGACGGTAGCTCTGGAAACACCATATATTTT.

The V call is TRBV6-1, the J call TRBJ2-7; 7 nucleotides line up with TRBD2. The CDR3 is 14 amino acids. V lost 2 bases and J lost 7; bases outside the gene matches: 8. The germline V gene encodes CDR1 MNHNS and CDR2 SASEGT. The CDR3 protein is CASSELYPAGEQYV. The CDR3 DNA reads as TGTGCCAGCAGTGAACTATACCCAGCGGGGGAGCAGTACGTC.

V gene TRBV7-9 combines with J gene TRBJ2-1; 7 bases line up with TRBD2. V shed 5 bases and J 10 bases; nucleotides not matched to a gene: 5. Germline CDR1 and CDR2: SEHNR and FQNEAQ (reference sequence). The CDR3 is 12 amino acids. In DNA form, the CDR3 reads TGTGCCAGCAGCCGCATGGGGGGGGAGCAGTTCTTC. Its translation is CASSRMGGEQFF.

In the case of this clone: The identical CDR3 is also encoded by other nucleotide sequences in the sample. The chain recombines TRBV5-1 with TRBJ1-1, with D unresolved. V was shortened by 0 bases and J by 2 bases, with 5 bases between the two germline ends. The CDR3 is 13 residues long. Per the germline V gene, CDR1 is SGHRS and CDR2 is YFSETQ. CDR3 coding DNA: TGCGCCAGCAGCTTGGGAGTTAACACTGAAGCTTTCTTT. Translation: CASSLGVNTEAFF.

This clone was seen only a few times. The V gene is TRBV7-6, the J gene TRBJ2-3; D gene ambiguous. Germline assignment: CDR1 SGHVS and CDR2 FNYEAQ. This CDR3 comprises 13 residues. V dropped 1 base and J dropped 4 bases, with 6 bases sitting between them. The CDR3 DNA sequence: TGTGCCAGCAGCTTAGTAGCCCCAGATACGCAGTATTTT. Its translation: CASSLVAPDTQYF.